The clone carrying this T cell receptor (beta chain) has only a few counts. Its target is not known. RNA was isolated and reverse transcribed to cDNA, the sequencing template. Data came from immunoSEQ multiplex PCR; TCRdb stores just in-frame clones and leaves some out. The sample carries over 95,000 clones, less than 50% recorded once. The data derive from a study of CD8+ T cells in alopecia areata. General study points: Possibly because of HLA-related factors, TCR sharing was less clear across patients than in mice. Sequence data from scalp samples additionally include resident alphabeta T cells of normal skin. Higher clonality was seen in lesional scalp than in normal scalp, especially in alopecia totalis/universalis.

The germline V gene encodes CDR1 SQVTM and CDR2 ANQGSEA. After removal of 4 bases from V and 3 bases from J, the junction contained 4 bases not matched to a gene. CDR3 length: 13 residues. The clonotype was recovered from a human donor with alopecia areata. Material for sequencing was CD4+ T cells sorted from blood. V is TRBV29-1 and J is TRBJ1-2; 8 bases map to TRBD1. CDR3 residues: CSVALQGDYGYTF. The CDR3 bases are TGCAGCGTTGCCCTACAGGGGGACTATGGCTACACCTTC.